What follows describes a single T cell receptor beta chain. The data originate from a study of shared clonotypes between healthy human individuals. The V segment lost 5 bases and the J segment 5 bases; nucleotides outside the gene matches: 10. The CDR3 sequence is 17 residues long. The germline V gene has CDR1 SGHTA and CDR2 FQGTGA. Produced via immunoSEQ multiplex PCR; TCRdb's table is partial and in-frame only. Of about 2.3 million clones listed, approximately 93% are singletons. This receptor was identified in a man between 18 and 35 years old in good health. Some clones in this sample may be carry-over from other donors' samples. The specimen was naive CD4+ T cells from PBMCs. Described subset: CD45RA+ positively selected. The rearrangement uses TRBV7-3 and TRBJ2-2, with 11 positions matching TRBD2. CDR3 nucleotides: TGTGCCAGCAGCCCCCGACTAGCGGGACGGGAAACCGGGGAGCTGTTTTTT. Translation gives CASSPRLAGRETGELFF.